What follows are 14 T cell receptor beta chains derived from one specimen sequenced in a study of T-cell memory formation after mild COVID-19. TCRdb processed the 5' RACE reads anew with MiXCR; each CDR3 protein has one entry. Among 360,000 or so distinct CDR3 sequences listed, 28% were seen once. Sequencing was carried out using PBMCs or a T cell subset sorted from them (not recorded which). The receptors derive from an adult woman who had mild COVID-19 (a few samples of this study predate the infection). Cell type and time point are not known.

The chain employs TRBV5-1 and TRBJ1-5; tentatively, D is TRBD1 (5 bases). From germline, CDR1 is SGHRS and CDR2 YFSETQ. The CDR3 consists of 15 residues. Trimming cost V 5 bases and J 0 bases, with 12 bases left between them. The CDR3: CASRRDLDSNQPQHF. CDR3 DNA sequence: TGCGCCAGCAGGCGGGACCTAGATAGCAATCAGCCCCAGCATTTT. The whole variable domain, remainder taken from reference TRBV5-1 and TRBJ1-5, is KAGVTQTPRYLIKTRGQQVTLSCSPISGHRSVSWYQQTPGQGLQFLFEYFSETQRNKGNFPGRFSGRQFSNSRSEMNVSTLELGDSALYLCASRRDLDSNQPQHFGDGTRLSIL.

V gene TRBV5-1 combines with J gene TRBJ1-1; unclear D gene. CDR1 is SGHRS and CDR2 is YFSETQ in the germline V gene. V shed 5 bases and J shed 3 bases, with 14 bases lying between them. This CDR3 spans 14 amino acids. CDR3 DNA: TGCGCCAGCAGAACCTCTAATGGGGACACTGAAGCTTTCTTT. It encodes CASRTSNGDTEAFF.

The chain recombines TRBV7-9 with TRBJ2-3; 7 nucleotides line up with TRBD1. J gave up 5 bases and V 2 bases, and 7 bases lay outside the gene matches. Germline V gene lookup returns CDR1 SEHNR and CDR2 FQNEAQ (reference sequence). This CDR3 has 15 residues. The CDR3 loop reads CASSLTVDRLDTQYF. The CDR3 bases are TGTGCCAGCAGCTTAACCGTGGACAGGTTAGATACGCAGTATTTT. Supplemented by reference TRBV7-9 and TRBJ2-3, the full variable domain reads DTGVSQNPRHKITKRGQNVTFRCDPISEHNRLYWYRQTLGQGPEFLTYFQNEAQLEKSRLLSDRFSAERPKGSFSTLEIQRTEQGDSAMYLCASSLTVDRLDTQYFGPGTRLTVL.

The table lists this clonotype with a few counts. The chain employs TRBV29-1 and TRBJ1-2; no clear D. The V end lost 0 bases, the J end lost 8 bases, and 19 bases lay between the germline ends. Germline CDR1 is SQVTM and CDR2 is ANQGSEA. The CDR3 spans 15 residues. Here the CDR3 DNA reads TGCAGCGTTGAAGATAGGGTGGTCCATCCACCCGGCTACACCTTC. It codes for CSVEDRVVHPPGYTF. The full variable domain, completed using reference TRBV29-1 and TRBJ1-2, is SAVISQKPSRDICQRGTSLTIQCQVDSQVTMMFWYRQQPGQSLTLIATANQGSEATYESGFVIDKFPISRPNLTFSTLTVSNMSPEDSSIYLCSVEDRVVHPPGYTFGSGTRLTVV.

The V and J genes are TRBV6-2 or TRBV6-3 and TRBJ1-1; possibly TRBD1 for D (6 bases). Looked up from germline, CDR1 is MNHEY and CDR2 is SVGEGT. Trimming removed 0 bases at V and 4 bases at J, with 21 bases between. The CDR3 is made up of 18 amino acids. CDR3 sequence (DNA): TGTGCCAGCAGTTACTCAGGCCCGCTCCACAGGGACATCACTGAAGCTTTCTTT. Encoded protein: CASSYSGPLHRDITEAFF.

This clonotype showed up just a few times. The J gene is TRBJ1-1, the V gene TRBV29-1, with D uncertain. The germline V gene has CDR1 SQVTM and CDR2 ANQGSEA. Trimming removed 6 bases at V and 7 bases at J, with 15 bases between. The CDR3 loop spans 12 amino acids. The DNA of the CDR3 is TGCAGCGTGACACAATCGGGTATTGAAGCTTTCTTT. Translated, it gives CSVTQSGIEAFF.

The table lists this clonotype with many counts. J is TRBJ2-7 and V is TRBV7-2; D may match TRBD1 or TRBD2 (5 bases each). V gave up 4 bases and J gave up 6 bases, with 19 bases separating them. CDR1 and CDR2 from the germline V gene are SGHTA and FQGNSA. This CDR3 region has 15 residues. The CDR3 DNA sequence: TGTGCCAGCAGCTCTTCCGGGACGGCTTCGGGCGAGCAGTACTTC. This codes for CASSSSGTASGEQYF.

The DNA for the CDR3 is TGTGCCAGCAGCTTAGAGCTTAAACATGGCTACACCTTC. Its protein product is CASSLELKHGYTF. The V call is TRBV7-9, the J call TRBJ1-2, with D uncertain. Germline CDR1 and CDR2: SEHNR and FQNEAQ (reference sequence). With 1 base removed from V and 6 bases from J, the gap between germline ends came to 9 bases. This CDR3 spans 13 amino acids.

This clonotype has only a few counts. V and J are TRBV29-1 and TRBJ1-1; D remains ambiguous. This CDR3 comprises 13 residues. With 3 bases removed from V and 4 bases from J, the gap between germline ends came to 12 bases. CDR1 and CDR2 from the germline V gene are SQVTM and ANQGSEA. The CDR3 DNA sequence: TGCAGCGTTGATGCCGCCGGAGGCACTGAAGCTTTCTTT. This encodes CSVDAAGGTEAFF. The variable domain in full, completed from reference TRBV29-1 and TRBJ1-1, reads SAVISQKPSRDICQRGTSLTIQCQVDSQVTMMFWYRQQPGQSLTLIATANQGSEATYESGFVIDKFPISRPNLTFSTLTVSNMSPEDSSIYLCSVDAAGGTEAFFGQGTRLTVV.

A single count supports this clonotype. The rearrangement uses TRBV7-8 and TRBJ1-6, with TRBD1 matching over 8 bases. Germline V lookup: CDR1 SGHVS, CDR2 FQNEAQ. This CDR3 has 14 amino acids. V trimming: 2 bases; J trimming: 9 bases; junction bases outside the gene matches: 3. CDR3 DNA sequence: TGTGCCAGCAGCTTACAGGGGGCGCCTTCACCCCTCCACTTT. Encoded protein: CASSLQGAPSPLHF.

The chain is built from TRBV6-1 and TRBJ2-7; D perhaps matches TRBD2 (7 bases). This CDR3 is built from 14 residues. The V and J ends lost 6 bases and 0 bases respectively, with 12 bases between them. Germline CDR1 and CDR2: MNHNS and SASEGT. The chain's CDR3 is CASSRGAISYEQYF. The CDR3 coding sequence is TGTGCCAGCAGCCGGGGGGCTATCTCCTACGAGCAGTACTTC.

The CDR3 nucleotides are TGTGCCAGCAGCTCAACTAGCGGGGCCAACAATGAGCAGTTCTTC. Its translation: CASSSTSGANNEQFF. This sequence joins TRBV11-1 and TRBJ2-1, with 10 bases lining up with TRBD2. The V gene's germline CDR1 is SGHAT and CDR2 FQDESV (reference sequence). Germline trimming cut 4 bases from V and 5 bases from J; bases unmatched to any gene: 5. This CDR3 has 15 residues.

The chain recombines TRBV7-9 with TRBJ1-1; possibly TRBD1 for D (5 bases). The CDR3 runs 15 residues. Between the trimmed V and J ends, which lost 1 base and 1 base, there was a span of 10 bases. Germline loops: CDR1 SEHNR, CDR2 FQNEAQ (reference sequence). The CDR3 sequence: CASSLEVGANTEAFF. CDR3 sequence (DNA): TGTGCCAGCAGCTTAGAGGTCGGGGCGAACACTGAAGCTTTCTTT.

The chain is built from TRBV5-1 and TRBJ2-3; D is ambiguous. V was shortened by 2 bases and J by 6 bases, with 10 bases between the two germline ends. The CDR3 is 13 residues long. CDR1 is SGHRS and CDR2 is YFSETQ in the germline V gene. CDR3: CASSFTIADTQYF. CDR3 sequence (DNA): TGCGCCAGCAGCTTTACGATTGCGGATACGCAGTATTTT.